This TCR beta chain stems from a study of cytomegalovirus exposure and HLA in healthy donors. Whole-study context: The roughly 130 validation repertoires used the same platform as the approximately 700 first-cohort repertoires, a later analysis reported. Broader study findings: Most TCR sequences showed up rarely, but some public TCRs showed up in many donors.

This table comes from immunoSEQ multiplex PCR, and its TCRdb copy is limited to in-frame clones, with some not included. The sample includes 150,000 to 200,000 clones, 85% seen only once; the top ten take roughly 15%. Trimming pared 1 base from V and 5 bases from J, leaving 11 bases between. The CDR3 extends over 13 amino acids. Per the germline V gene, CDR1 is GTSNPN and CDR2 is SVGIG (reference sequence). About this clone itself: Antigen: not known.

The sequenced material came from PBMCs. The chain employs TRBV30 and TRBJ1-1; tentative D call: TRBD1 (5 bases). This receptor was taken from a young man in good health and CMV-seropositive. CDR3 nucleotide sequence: TGTGCCTGGAGTGAGGGTAGGGGAACTGAAGCTTTCTTT. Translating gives CAWSEGRGTEAFF.